The rows below give T cell receptor beta chains drawn from one sample of a study of blood T cell repertoires in COVID-19. Only in-frame clones appear in the TCRdb table, and some are missing; sequencing was by immunoSEQ multiplex PCR. Of over 250,000 clones in the sample, approximately 91% were seen once. Material for sequencing was peripheral blood. The receptors stem from a woman under 40 with COVID-19, enrolled during active disease. The CDR3 runs from the conserved cysteine through the conserved F or W. A D gene is named only where the DNA matches it firmly. Rows may omit the clone size; those that give it use once, few, many or a size class.

CDR3 DNA: TGTGCCAGCAGCCTCGGTCGACAGGGGGCGGTGGGCTACACCTTC
CDR3 protein: CASSLGRQGAVGYTF
J gene: TRBJ1-2
CDR3 length: 15
D gene: TRBD1
V gene: TRBV6-6
clone size: few

CDR3 DNA: TGTGCCAGCACTGCGGCGGGAGAAATCGGGGAGCTGTTTTTT
CDR3 protein: CASTAAGEIGELFF
J gene: TRBJ2-2
CDR3 length: 14
D gene: TRBD2
V gene: TRBV6-6
clone size: .

CDR3 DNA: TGTGCCAGCAGCCAAGATCGGGGACTAGCGGAAGAGACCCAGTACTTC
CDR3 protein: CASSQDRGLAEETQYF
J gene: TRBJ2-5
CDR3 length: 16
D gene: TRBD2
V gene: TRBV3-1/TRBV3-2
clone size: .

CDR3 DNA: TGCAGCGTTGAAAGGATCCCACTAGCGGACAATGAGCAGTTCTTC
CDR3 protein: CSVERIPLADNEQFF
J gene: TRBJ2-1
CDR3 length: 15
D gene: TRBD2
V gene: TRBV29-1
clone size: .

CDR3 DNA: TGTGCCAGCAGTGATAGAAGTAACACTGAAGCTTTCTTT
CDR3 protein: CASSDRSNTEAFF
J gene: TRBJ1-1
CDR3 length: 13
D gene: .
V gene: TRBV6-1
clone size: .

CDR3 DNA: TGTGCCTGGGGGCCTTACAGGGTAGATACGCAGTATTTT
CDR3 protein: CAWGPYRVDTQYF
J gene: TRBJ2-3
CDR3 length: 13
D gene: .
V gene: TRBV30
clone size: .

CDR3 DNA: TGTGCCAGCAGCGCTAGCGGGCTCTCCTACGAGCAGTACTTC
CDR3 protein: CASSASGLSYEQYF
J gene: TRBJ2-7
CDR3 length: 14
D gene: TRBD2
V gene: TRBV11-2
clone size: .

CDR3 DNA: TGTGCCAGCAGTCCGGGGACTAGCGGGAGAGTTGAGCAGTTCTTC
CDR3 protein: CASSPGTSGRVEQFF
J gene: TRBJ2-1
CDR3 length: 15
D gene: TRBD2
V gene: TRBV27
clone size: .

CDR3 DNA: TGTGCCAGCAGTACAAAATTAGCGGGAGGTCGGGATACGCAGTATTTT
CDR3 protein: CASSTKLAGGRDTQYF
J gene: TRBJ2-3
CDR3 length: 16
D gene: TRBD2
V gene: TRBV27
clone size: .

CDR3 DNA: TGCAGCGTTGGTGGCATCTACGAGCAGTACTTC
CDR3 protein: CSVGGIYEQYF
J gene: TRBJ2-7
CDR3 length: 11
D gene: .
V gene: TRBV29-1
clone size: .

CDR3 DNA: TGTGCCAGGAGACTAGTTCATTTTAGCTCCTACAATGAGCAGTTCTTC
CDR3 protein: CARRLVHFSSYNEQFF
J gene: TRBJ2-1
CDR3 length: 16
D gene: .
V gene: TRBV19
clone size: .